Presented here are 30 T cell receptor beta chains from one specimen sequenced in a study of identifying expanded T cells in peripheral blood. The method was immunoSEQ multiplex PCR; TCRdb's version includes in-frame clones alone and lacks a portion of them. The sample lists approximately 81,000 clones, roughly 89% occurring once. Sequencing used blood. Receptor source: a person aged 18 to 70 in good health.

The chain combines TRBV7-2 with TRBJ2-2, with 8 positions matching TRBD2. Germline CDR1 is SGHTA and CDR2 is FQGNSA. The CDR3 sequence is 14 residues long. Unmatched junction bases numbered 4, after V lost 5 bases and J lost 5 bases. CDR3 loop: CASSPLAGTGELFF. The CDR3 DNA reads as TGTGCCAGCAGCCCGTTAGCGGGGACCGGGGAGCTGTTTTTT.

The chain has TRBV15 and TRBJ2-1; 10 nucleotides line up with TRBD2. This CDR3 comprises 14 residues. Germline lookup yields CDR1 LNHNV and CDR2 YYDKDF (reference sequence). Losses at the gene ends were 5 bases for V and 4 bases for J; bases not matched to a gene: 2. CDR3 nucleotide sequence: TGTGCCACCAGCGGGACTAGCGCGTACAATGAGCAGTTCTTC. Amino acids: CATSGTSAYNEQFF.

The CDR3: CASSQADYEQYF. The CDR3, as DNA: TGTGCCAGCAGCCAAGCTGACTACGAGCAGTACTTC. The V gene is TRBV14, the J gene TRBJ2-7; no firm D call. The CDR3 extends over 12 amino acids. Between the trimmed V and J ends, which lost 1 base and 3 bases, there was a span of 4 bases. Germline loops: CDR1 SGHDN, CDR2 FVKESK.

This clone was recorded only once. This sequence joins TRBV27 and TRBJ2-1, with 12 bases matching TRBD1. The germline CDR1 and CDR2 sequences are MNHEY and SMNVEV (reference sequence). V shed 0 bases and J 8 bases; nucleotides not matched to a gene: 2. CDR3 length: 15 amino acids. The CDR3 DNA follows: TGTGCCAGCAGTTTATCTGGGACAGGGGGCGATGAGCAGTTCTTC. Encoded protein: CASSLSGTGGDEQFF.

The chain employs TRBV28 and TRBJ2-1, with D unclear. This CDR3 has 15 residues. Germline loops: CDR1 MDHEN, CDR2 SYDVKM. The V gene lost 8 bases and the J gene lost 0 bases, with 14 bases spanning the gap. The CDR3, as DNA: TGTGCCAGCTTCTCCCAGGACGCCTCCTACAATGAGCAGTTCTTC. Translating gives CASFSQDASYNEQFF.

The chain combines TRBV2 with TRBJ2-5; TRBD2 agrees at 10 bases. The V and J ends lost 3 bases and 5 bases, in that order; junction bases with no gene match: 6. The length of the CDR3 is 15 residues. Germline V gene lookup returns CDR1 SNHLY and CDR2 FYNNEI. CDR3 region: CASSDVSGRGETQYF. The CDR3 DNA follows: TGTGCCAGCAGTGATGTAAGCGGGAGGGGGGAGACCCAGTACTTC.

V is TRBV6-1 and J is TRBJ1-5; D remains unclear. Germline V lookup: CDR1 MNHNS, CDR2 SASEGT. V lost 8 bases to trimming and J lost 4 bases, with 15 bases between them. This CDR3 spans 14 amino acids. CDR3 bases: TGTGCCAGCGCCGAGGACCCGAGTAATCAGCCCCAGCATTTT. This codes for CASAEDPSNQPQHF.

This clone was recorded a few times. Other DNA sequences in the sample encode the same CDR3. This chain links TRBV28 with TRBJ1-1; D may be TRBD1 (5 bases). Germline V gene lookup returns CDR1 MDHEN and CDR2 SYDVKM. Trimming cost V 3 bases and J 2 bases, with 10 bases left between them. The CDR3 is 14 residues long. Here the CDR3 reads CASSLEQENTEAFF. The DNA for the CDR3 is TGTGCCAGCAGTTTGGAACAGGAAAACACTGAAGCTTTCTTT.

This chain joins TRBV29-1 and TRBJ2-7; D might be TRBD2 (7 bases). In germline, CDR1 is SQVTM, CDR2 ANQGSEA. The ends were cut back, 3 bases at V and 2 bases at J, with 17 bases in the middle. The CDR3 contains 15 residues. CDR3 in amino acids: CSVEPLGGGPYEQYF. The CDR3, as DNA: TGCAGCGTTGAGCCCTTAGGGGGGGGCCCCTACGAGCAGTACTTC.

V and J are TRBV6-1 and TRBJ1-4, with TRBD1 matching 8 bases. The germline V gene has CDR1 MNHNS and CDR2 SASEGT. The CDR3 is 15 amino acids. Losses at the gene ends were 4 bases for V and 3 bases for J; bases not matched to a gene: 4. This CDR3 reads CASSVQGAANEKLFF. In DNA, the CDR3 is TGTGCCAGCAGTGTCCAGGGGGCGGCTAATGAAAAACTGTTTTTT.

As DNA, the CDR3 is TGTGCCAGCAGCCAAAAAGGGGCTGGTACCTTC. Encoded protein: CASSQKGAGTF. The V call is TRBV28, the J call TRBJ1-2, with a possible D match to TRBD1 (5 bases). Germline loops: CDR1 MDHEN, CDR2 SYDVKM. There are 11 residues in the CDR3. Trimming took 6 bases from V and 14 from J, leaving 16 bases between them.

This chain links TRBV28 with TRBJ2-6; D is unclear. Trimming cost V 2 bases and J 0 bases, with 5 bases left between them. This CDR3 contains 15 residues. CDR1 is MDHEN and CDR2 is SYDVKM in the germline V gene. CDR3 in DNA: TGTGCCAGCAGTTTACTAAGCTCTGGGGCCAACGTCCTGACTTTC. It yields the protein CASSLLSSGANVLTF.

CDR3 region: CASSSGAGGLAVTYEQYF. DNA of the CDR3: TGTGCCAGCAGCTCGGGGGCGGGGGGACTAGCGGTTACCTACGAGCAGTACTTC. V is TRBV7-6 and J is TRBJ2-7; 11 nucleotides line up with TRBD2. V dropped 4 bases and J dropped 2; count of bases not matched to a gene: 13. Germline V gene lookup returns CDR1 SGHVS and CDR2 FNYEAQ. This CDR3 region has 18 residues.

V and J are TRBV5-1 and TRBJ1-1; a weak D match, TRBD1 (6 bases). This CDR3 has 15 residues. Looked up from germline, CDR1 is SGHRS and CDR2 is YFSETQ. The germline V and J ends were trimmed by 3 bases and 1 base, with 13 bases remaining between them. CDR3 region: CASSSLDRQNTEAFF. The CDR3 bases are TGCGCCAGCAGCTCCTTAGACAGGCAGAACACTGAAGCTTTCTTT.

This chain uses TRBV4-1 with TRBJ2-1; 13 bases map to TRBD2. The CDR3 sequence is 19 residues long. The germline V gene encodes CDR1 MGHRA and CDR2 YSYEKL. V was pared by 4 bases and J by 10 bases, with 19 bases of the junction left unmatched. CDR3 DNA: TGCGCCAGCAGCCCCATGGCCCTCGAACTAGCGGGAGGGCCTGGGGAGCAGTTCTTC. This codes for CASSPMALELAGGPGEQFF.

The CDR3 sequence: CASGRGNTGELFF. The CDR3 DNA follows: TGTGCCAGCGGGAGGGGTAACACCGGGGAGCTGTTTTTT. The rearrangement joins TRBV7-2 to TRBJ2-2, with 7 bases aligning to TRBD2. The V segment lost 8 bases and the J segment 2 bases; nucleotides outside the gene matches: 2. The CDR3 spans 13 residues. From germline, CDR1 is SGHTA and CDR2 FQGNSA.

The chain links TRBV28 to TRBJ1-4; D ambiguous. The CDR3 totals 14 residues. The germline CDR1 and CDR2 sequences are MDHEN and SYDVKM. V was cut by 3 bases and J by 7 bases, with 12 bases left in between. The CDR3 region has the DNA TGTGCCAGCAGTTTGGTTCTCTCTGGTGAAAAACTGTTTTTT. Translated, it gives CASSLVLSGEKLFF.

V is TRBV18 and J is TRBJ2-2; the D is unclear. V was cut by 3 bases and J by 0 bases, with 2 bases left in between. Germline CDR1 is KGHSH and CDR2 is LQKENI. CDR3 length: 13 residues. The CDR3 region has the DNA TGTGCCAGCTCACCTTCGAACACCGGGGAGCTGTTTTTT. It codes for CASSPSNTGELFF.

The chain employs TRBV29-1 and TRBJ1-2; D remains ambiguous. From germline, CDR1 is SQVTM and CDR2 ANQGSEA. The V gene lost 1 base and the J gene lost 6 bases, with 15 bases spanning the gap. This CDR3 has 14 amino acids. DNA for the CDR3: TGCAGCGTTGAAGGTCTTGATCTAGTGGATGGCTACACCTTC. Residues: CSVEGLDLVDGYTF.

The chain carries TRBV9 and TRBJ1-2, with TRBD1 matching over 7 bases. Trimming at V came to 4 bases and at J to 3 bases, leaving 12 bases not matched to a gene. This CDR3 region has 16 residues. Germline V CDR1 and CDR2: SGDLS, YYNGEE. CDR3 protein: CASSPGVQGQDYGYTF. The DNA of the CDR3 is TGTGCCAGCAGCCCTGGGGTACAGGGGCAAGACTATGGCTACACCTTC.

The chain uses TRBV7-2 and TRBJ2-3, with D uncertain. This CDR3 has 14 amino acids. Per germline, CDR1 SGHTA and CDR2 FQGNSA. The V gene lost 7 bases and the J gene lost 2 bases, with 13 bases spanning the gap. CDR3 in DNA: TGTGCCAGCACCCGGCGGCGAGACACAGATACGCAGTATTTT. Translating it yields CASTRRRDTDTQYF.

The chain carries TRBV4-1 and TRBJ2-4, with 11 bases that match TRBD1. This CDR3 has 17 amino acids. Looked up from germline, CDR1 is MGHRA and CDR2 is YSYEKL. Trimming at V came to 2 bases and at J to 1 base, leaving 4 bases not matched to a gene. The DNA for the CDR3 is TGCGCCAGCAGCCAACTAGGACAGGGGGCCGCCAAAAACATTCAGTACTTC. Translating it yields CASSQLGQGAAKNIQYF.

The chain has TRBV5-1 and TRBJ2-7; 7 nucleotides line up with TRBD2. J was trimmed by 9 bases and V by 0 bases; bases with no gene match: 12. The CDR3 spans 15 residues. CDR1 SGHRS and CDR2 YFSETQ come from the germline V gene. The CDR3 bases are TGCGCCAGCAGCTTGGTCCTAGCGGCAAATAGGGTGCAGTACTTC. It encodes CASSLVLAANRVQYF.

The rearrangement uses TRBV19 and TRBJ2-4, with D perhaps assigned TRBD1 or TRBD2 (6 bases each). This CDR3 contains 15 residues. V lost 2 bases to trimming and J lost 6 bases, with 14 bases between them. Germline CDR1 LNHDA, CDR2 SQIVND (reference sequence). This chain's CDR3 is CASSILAEGGNIQYF. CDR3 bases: TGTGCCAGTAGTATATTAGCGGAGGGGGGAAACATTCAGTACTTC.

The CDR3, as DNA: TGTGCCAGCAGCTACTTTCTAGCGGGTAACTACGAGCAGTACTTC. Translated, it gives CASSYFLAGNYEQYF. V usage is TRBV7-2 and J usage is TRBJ2-7; 8 positions match TRBD2. V was clipped by 4 bases and J by 3 bases; unmatched bases: 8. CDR3 size: 15 residues. Looked up from germline, CDR1 is SGHTA and CDR2 is FQGNSA.

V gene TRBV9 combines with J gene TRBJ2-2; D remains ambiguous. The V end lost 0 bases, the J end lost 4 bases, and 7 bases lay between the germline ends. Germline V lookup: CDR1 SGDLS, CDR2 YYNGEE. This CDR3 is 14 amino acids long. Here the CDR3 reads CASSVVMGTGELFF. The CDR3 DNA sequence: TGTGCCAGCAGCGTAGTGATGGGCACCGGGGAGCTGTTTTTT.

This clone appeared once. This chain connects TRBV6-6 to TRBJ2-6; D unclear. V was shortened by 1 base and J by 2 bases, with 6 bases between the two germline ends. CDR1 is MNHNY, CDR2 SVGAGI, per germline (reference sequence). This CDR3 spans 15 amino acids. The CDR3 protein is CASSYWQAGANVLTF. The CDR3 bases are TGTGCCAGCAGTTACTGGCAGGCTGGGGCCAACGTCCTGACTTTC.

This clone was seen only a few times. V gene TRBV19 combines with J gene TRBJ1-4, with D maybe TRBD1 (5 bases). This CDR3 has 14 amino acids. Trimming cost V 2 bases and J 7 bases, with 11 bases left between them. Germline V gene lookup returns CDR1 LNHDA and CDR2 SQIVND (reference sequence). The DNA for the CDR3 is TGTGCCAGTAGTATATTAGGGACGGTTGAAAAACTGTTTTTT. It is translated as CASSILGTVEKLFF.

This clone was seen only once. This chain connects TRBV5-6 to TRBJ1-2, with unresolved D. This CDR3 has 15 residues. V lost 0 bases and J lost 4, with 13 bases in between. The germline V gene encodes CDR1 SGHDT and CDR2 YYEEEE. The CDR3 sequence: CASSLGSQVLYGYTF. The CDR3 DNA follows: TGTGCCAGCAGCTTGGGTTCCCAGGTCCTCTATGGCTACACCTTC.

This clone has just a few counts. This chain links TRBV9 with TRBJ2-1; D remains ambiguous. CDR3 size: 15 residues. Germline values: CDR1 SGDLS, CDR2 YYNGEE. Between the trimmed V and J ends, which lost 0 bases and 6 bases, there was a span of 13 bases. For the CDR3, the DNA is TGTGCCAGCAGCGTAGCTACCTCAGAAGGCAATGAGCAGTTCTTC. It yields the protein CASSVATSEGNEQFF.